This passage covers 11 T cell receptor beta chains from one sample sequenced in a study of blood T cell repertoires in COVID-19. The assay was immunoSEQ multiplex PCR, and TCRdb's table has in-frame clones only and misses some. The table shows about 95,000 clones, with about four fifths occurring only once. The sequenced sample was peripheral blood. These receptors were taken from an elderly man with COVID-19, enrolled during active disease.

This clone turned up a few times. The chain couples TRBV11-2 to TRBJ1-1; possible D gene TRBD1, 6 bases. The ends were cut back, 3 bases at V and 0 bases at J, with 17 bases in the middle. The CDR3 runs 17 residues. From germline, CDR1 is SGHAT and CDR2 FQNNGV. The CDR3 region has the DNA TGTGCCAGCAGCTTGAATTCAGGGGCTCTTCTGAACACTGAAGCTTTCTTT. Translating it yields CASSLNSGALLNTEAFF.

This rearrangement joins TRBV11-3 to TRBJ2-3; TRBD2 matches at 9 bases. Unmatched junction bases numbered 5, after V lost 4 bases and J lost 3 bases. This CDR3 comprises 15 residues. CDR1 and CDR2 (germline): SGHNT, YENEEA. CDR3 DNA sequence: TGTGCCAGCAGCTCCGCGACTAGCGGAACAGATACGCAGTATTTT. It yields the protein CASSSATSGTDTQYF.

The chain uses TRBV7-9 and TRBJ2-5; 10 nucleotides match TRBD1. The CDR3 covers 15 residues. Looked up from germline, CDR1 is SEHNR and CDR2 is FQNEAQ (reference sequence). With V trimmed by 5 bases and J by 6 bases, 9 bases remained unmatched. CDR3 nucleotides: TGTGCCAGCAGCAGACAGACAGGGGGCTTGAAGACCCAGTACTTC. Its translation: CASSRQTGGLKTQYF.

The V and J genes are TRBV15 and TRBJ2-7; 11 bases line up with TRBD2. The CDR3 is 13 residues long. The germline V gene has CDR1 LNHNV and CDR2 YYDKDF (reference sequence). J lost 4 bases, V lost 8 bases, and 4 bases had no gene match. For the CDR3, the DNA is TGTGCCACCGGGACTAGCGGCCGTTACGAGCAGTACTTC. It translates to CATGTSGRYEQYF.

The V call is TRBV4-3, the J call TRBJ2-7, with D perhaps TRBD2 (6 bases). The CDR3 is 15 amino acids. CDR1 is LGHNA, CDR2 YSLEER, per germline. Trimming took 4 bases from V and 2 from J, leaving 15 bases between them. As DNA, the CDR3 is TGCGCCAGCAGCCGCCATTGGGACTCTGCCTACGAGCAGTACTTC. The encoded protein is CASSRHWDSAYEQYF.

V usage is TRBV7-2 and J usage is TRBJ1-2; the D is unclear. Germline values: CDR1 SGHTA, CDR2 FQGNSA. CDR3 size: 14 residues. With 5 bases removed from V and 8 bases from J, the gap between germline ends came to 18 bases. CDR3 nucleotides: TGTGCCAGCAGCCCGGCTGGGTTAGCGGAAGGCTACACCTTC. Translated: CASSPAGLAEGYTF.

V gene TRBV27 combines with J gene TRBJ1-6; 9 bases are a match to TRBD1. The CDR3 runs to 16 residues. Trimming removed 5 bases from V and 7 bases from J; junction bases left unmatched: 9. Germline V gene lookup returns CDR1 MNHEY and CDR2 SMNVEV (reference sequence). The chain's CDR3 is CASSHLQGAQNSPLHF. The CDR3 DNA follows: TGTGCCAGCAGTCACCTACAGGGGGCCCAGAATTCACCCCTCCACTTT.

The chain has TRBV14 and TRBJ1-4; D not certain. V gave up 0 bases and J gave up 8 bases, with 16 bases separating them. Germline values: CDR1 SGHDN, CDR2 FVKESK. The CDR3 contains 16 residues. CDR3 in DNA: TGTGCCAGCAGCCAAGATAGAATGCCGGCGGGCGAAAAACTGTTTTTT. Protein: CASSQDRMPAGEKLFF. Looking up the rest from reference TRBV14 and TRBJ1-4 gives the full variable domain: EAGVTQFPSHSVIEKGQTVTLRCDPISGHDNLYWYRRVMGKEIKFLLHFVKESKQDESGMPNNRFLAERTGGTYSTLKVQPAELEDSGVYFCASSQDRMPAGEKLFFGSGTQLSVL.

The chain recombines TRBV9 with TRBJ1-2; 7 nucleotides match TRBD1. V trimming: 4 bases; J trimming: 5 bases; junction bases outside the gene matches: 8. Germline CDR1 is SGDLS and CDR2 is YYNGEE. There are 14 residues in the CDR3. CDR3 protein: CASSIGQVQYGYTF. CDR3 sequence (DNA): TGTGCCAGCAGCATCGGACAGGTACAATATGGCTACACCTTC.

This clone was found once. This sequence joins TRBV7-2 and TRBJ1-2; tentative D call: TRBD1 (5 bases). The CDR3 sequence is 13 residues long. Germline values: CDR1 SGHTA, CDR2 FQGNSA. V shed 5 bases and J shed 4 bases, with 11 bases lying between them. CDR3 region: CASSPGGGYGYTF. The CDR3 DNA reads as TGTGCCAGCAGCCCGGGGGGGGGCTATGGCTACACCTTC.

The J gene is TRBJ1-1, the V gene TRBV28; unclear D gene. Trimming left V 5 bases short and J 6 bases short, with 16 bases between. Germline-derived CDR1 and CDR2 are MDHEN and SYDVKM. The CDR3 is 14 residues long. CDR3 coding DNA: TGTGCCAGCAGTCCCACGAGGGATACCCCTGAAGCTTTCTTT. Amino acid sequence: CASSPTRDTPEAFF.